This T cell receptor (beta chain) was recorded in a study of CD8+CD57+ T cells in acquired aplastic anemia. Genomic DNA served as template for TCR beta VDJ and CDR3 profiling. TCRdb re-analysed the reads in MiXCR, keeping a single row per CDR3 protein. The repertoire holds some 200,000 distinct CDR3 sequences, with 40% to 50% as singletons. For sequencing, patients were chosen who had shown expansion of CD8+CD57+ cells by flow cytometry. V was clipped by 3 bases and J by 6 bases, with 13 bases between them. The CDR3 runs 13 residues. CDR1 DFQATT and CDR2 SNEGSKA come from the germline V gene (reference sequence).

The sequence came from a human donor with aplastic anemia. The material sequenced was sorted CD4+, CD8+, or CD8+CD57+ T cells (not recorded which) from PBMCs. The chain is built from TRBV20-1 and TRBJ2-3; the D gene is possibly TRBD2 (5 bases). The CDR3 reads CSASASSGDTQYF. As DNA, the CDR3 is TGCAGTGCTAGTGCCAGTTCGGGGGATACGCAGTATTTT.